The 15 T cell receptor beta chains reported below all come from one sample, sequenced in a study of cytomegalovirus exposure and HLA in healthy donors. 60 Vbeta and 13 Jbeta primers were used in PCR. Produced via immunoSEQ multiplex PCR; TCRdb's table is partial and in-frame only. The sample lists roughly 100,000 clones; roughly four fifths were seen once. The sample was PBMCs. These receptors all stem from a man aged 35 to 55 in good health and CMV-seronegative.

This rearrangement joins TRBV7-6 to TRBJ1-1; possibly TRBD1 for D (5 bases). The CDR3 runs 15 residues. CDR1 SGHVS and CDR2 FNYEAQ come from the germline V gene. The V end lost 5 bases, the J end lost 0 bases, and 13 bases lay between the germline ends. The chain's CDR3 is CASSGSTAMNTEAFF. In DNA form, the CDR3 reads TGTGCCAGCAGCGGGTCGACAGCCATGAACACTGAAGCTTTCTTT.

The chain employs TRBV27 and TRBJ2-7; 7 positions match TRBD1. The germline V gene encodes CDR1 MNHEY and CDR2 SMNVEV (reference sequence). The CDR3 runs to 13 residues. Trimming took 7 bases from V and 4 from J; bases not matched to a gene: 7. The CDR3 sequence is CASTNRQGYEQYF. CDR3 bases: TGTGCCAGCACCAACAGACAGGGATACGAGCAGTACTTC.

This clone was detected only once. The chain couples TRBV5-1 to TRBJ1-3; D perhaps matches TRBD1 (6 bases). The CDR3 sequence is 14 residues long. The germline V gene encodes CDR1 SGHRS and CDR2 YFSETQ. Trimming removed 3 bases from V and 4 bases from J, with 11 bases in between. This CDR3 reads CASSSQGNGNTIYF. DNA for the CDR3: TGCGCCAGCAGCTCGCAGGGGAACGGAAACACCATATATTTT.

The V gene is TRBV19, the J gene TRBJ2-3; 7 bases line up with TRBD2. The germline V gene encodes CDR1 LNHDA and CDR2 SQIVND (reference sequence). The CDR3 sequence is 16 residues long. Trimming took 3 bases from V and 1 from J; bases not matched to a gene: 7. The CDR3 coding sequence is TGTGCCAGTAGTATCTCAGGACTAGTGGGCACAGATACGCAGTATTTT. It yields the protein CASSISGLVGTDTQYF.

The chain is built from TRBV10-3 and TRBJ1-5, with 7 nucleotides matching TRBD1. CDR3 length: 15 amino acids. The germline V gene has CDR1 ENHRY and CDR2 SYGVKD. Losses at the gene ends were 3 bases for V and 1 base for J; bases not matched to a gene: 3. The CDR3 region is CAISEGTESNQPQHF. In DNA form, the CDR3 reads TGTGCCATCAGTGAAGGGACAGAAAGCAATCAGCCCCAGCATTTT.

The V and J genes are TRBV10-3 and TRBJ2-1; perhaps TRBD1 as D (6 bases). The V end lost 7 bases, the J end lost 5 bases, and 12 bases lay between the germline ends. CDR3 length: 13 amino acids. Germline V gene lookup returns CDR1 ENHRY and CDR2 SYGVKD. The CDR3, as DNA: TGTGCCATCACCCGGGACATCAACAATGAGCAGTTCTTC. This sequence encodes CAITRDINNEQFF.

The chain uses TRBV5-8 and TRBJ1-2; 8 nucleotides agree with TRBD1. CDR1 and CDR2 (germline): SGHTS, YDEGEE. This CDR3 has 13 residues. The junction had 6 bases not matched to a gene; V was cut back by 4 bases and J by 7 bases. In nucleotides, the CDR3 is TGTGCCAGCAGCCGGACAGGGTGGGGTGGCTACACCTTC. Its translation is CASSRTGWGGYTF.

V gene TRBV7-6 combines with J gene TRBJ2-4; 7 bases match TRBD1. Germline V CDR1 and CDR2: SGHVS, FNYEAQ. There are 15 residues in the CDR3. The ends lost 5 bases at V and 6 bases at J; junction bases unmatched: 10. For the CDR3, the DNA is TGTGCCAGCAGCCAATTAACAGGGGCGGGAAACATTCAGTACTTC. Encoded protein: CASSQLTGAGNIQYF.

The genes are TRBV4-2 and TRBJ2-2; TRBD2 aligns across 10 bases. The CDR3 is 16 amino acids. The V segment lost 1 base and the J segment 4 bases; nucleotides outside the gene matches: 3. Germline V gene data show CDR1 as LGHNA and CDR2 as YNFKEQ. CDR3 region: CASSQGAGGFTGELFF. The CDR3 coding sequence is TGTGCCAGCAGCCAAGGAGCGGGGGGGTTCACCGGGGAGCTGTTTTTT.

V and J are TRBV15 and TRBJ2-3; TRBD2 matches 11 bases. V trimming: 1 base; J trimming: 3 bases; junction bases outside the gene matches: 9. CDR3 length equals 18 residues. Germline CDR1 is LNHNV and CDR2 is YYDKDF (reference sequence). CDR3: CATSRAPTSGGLTDTQYF. DNA of the CDR3: TGTGCCACCAGCAGAGCTCCAACTAGCGGGGGACTGACAGATACGCAGTATTTT.

In DNA, the CDR3 is TGTGCCATCGGAGCAGGGGATGCGAAGACCCAGTACTTC. Encoded protein: CAIGAGDAKTQYF. J is TRBJ2-5 and V is TRBV10-3; maybe TRBD1 (6 bases). CDR1 and CDR2 from the germline V gene are ENHRY and SYGVKD. This CDR3 spans 13 amino acids. Trimming shortened V by 8 bases and J by 6 bases, and 16 bases separated the two germline ends.

This sequence joins TRBV4-3 and TRBJ1-4, with no clear D. Germline CDR1 is LGHNA and CDR2 is YSLEER. This CDR3 has 13 residues. V shed 4 bases and J shed 4 bases, with 7 bases lying between them. The CDR3 is CASSRALNEKLFF. The DNA of the CDR3 is TGCGCCAGCAGCCGAGCGCTTAATGAAAAACTGTTTTTT.

This chain joins TRBV6-1 and TRBJ2-3; 8 bases match TRBD2. This CDR3 contains 13 residues. Germline V gene lookup returns CDR1 MNHNS and CDR2 SASEGT. V trimming: 9 bases; J trimming: 3 bases; junction bases outside the gene matches: 5. The CDR3: CASGTSWTDTQYF. CDR3 nucleotide sequence: TGTGCCAGTGGGACTAGTTGGACAGATACGCAGTATTTT.

This clone occurred once. The J gene is TRBJ1-1, the V gene TRBV18; D is possibly TRBD1 (5 bases). The CDR3 extends over 13 amino acids. V shed 7 bases and J shed 10 bases, with 19 bases lying between them. Germline lookup yields CDR1 KGHSH and CDR2 LQKENI. DNA of the CDR3: TGTGCCAGCTTCACCTCGGGGGATGGCTCAGCTTTCTTT. Its protein product is CASFTSGDGSAFF.

The CDR3 is CASSGYTADNSPLHF. CDR3 sequence (DNA): TGTGCCAGCAGTGGTTATACAGCTGATAATTCACCCCTCCACTTT. V is TRBV2 and J is TRBJ1-6; D unclear. The CDR3 covers 15 residues. Germline lookup yields CDR1 SNHLY and CDR2 FYNNEI. V lost 4 bases, J lost 5 bases, and 12 bases lay in between.